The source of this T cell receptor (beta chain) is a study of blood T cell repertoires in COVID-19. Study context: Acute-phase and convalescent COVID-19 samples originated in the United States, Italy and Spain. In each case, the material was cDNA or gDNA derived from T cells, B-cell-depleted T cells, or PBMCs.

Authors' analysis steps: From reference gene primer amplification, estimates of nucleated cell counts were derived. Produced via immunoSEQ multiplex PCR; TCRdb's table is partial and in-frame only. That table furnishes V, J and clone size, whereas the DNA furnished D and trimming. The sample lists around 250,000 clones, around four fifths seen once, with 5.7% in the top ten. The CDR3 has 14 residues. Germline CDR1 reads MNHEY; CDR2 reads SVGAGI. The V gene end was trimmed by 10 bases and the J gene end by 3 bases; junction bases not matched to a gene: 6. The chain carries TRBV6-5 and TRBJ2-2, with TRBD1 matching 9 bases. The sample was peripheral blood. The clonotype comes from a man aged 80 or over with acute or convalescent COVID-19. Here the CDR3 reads CATKTGGHTGELFF. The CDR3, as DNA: TGTGCCACCAAAACAGGGGGCCACACCGGGGAGCTGTTTTTT.